This T cell receptor (beta chain) was sequenced in a study of regulatory T cells in long-lasting Graves disease. Time point: persistent/refractory GD, antithyroid drugs over 5 years with positive TRAb. PBMC RNA was the source of the TCR library. Combining iRepertoire HTBI primers with Arm-PCR of CDR3 regions, the authors built TCR beta libraries. TCRdb analysed the multiplex PCR reads with MiXCR anew, one entry per CDR3 protein. This sample yields 250,000 to 300,000 distinct CDR3 sequences, of which roughly 21% are seen a single time; more than 55% belongs to the top ten. The CDR3 length is 15 residues. The trim removed 3 bases at V and 3 bases at J, leaving 7 bases unmatched. Germline loops: CDR1 DFQATT, CDR2 SNEGSKA (reference sequence).

The chain uses TRBV20-1 and TRBJ2-3, with 9 bases matching TRBD1. This TCR was recovered from a female donor with Graves disease. Sequencing used peripheral blood mononuclear cells (PBMCs), obtained when the disease was refractory, from a patient treated with antithyroid drugs. The CDR3 spells CSASTDRGLTDTQYF. The CDR3 DNA reads as TGCAGTGCTAGCACGGACAGGGGTCTGACAGATACGCAGTATTTT.